The 18 T cell receptor beta chains below come from one sample, sequenced in a study of CD8 T cells in Susac syndrome. Reverse transcription of roughly 0.5 to 1 ug RNA was carried out with random hexamers. TCRdb reanalysed the immunoSEQ multiplex PCR reads using MiXCR and keeps one entry per CDR3 protein. This sample carries 100,000 to 150,000 distinct CDR3 sequences, around 94% of them seen once, and the ten largest clones take 0.085% to 0.09%. The sample comprised CD4+ T cells from PBMCs. The receptors were gathered from a human donor in good health.

The chain's CDR3 is CASSPGTGGGYTDTQYF. Here the CDR3 DNA reads TGTGCCAGCAGCCCGGGGACAGGGGGAGGTTACACAGATACGCAGTATTTT. This chain links TRBV5-4 with TRBJ2-3, with TRBD1 matching over 11 bases. The CDR3 totals 17 residues. The J segment lost 2 bases and the V segment lost 4 bases, leaving 9 bases of the junction unmatched. Germline V gene data show CDR1 as SGHNT and CDR2 as YYREEE (reference sequence).

V gene TRBV24-1 combines with J gene TRBJ2-2; 7 bases line up with TRBD1. The CDR3 covers 13 residues. The V gene end was trimmed by 4 bases and the J gene end by 6 bases; junction bases not matched to a gene: 1. Looked up from germline, CDR1 is KGHDR and CDR2 is SFDVKD. Here the CDR3 reads CATSDTGAGELFF. The CDR3 DNA reads TGTGCCACCAGTGACACAGGGGCCGGGGAGCTGTTTTTT.

The chain has TRBV7-6 and TRBJ2-1; 7 bases agree with TRBD1. With V trimmed by 4 bases and J by 7 bases, 1 base remained unmatched. From germline, CDR1 is SGHVS and CDR2 FNYEAQ. The CDR3 consists of 12 residues. The CDR3 DNA follows: TGTGCCAGCAGCTCGGACAGGAATGAGCAGTTCTTC. Amino acids: CASSSDRNEQFF.

The genes are TRBV20-1 and TRBJ2-1, with a possible D match to TRBD1 (5 bases). The CDR3 runs to 17 residues. Germline CDR1 and CDR2: DFQATT and SNEGSKA (reference sequence). The ends were cut back, 4 bases at V and 9 bases at J, with 28 bases in the middle. CDR3 DNA sequence: TGCAGTGCTAACCCCCAGGGAAGAGACCCGTACAAGGGTGAGCAGTTCTTC. As protein: CSANPQGRDPYKGEQFF.

The J gene is TRBJ2-7, the V gene TRBV7-2; D ambiguous. The CDR3 consists of 13 residues. Germline CDR1 is SGHTA and CDR2 is FQGNSA. V was cut by 4 bases and J by 3 bases, with 10 bases left in between. The CDR3 DNA reads TGTGCCAGCAGCTCGATACTGAGCTACGAGCAGTACTTC. Its protein product is CASSSILSYEQYF.

The chain has TRBV6-6 and TRBJ1-1; D is perhaps TRBD1 (5 bases). The CDR3 consists of 14 residues. Trimming left V 8 bases short and J 1 base short, with 14 bases between. Per germline, CDR1 MNHNY and CDR2 SVGAGI (reference sequence). CDR3 DNA: TGTGCCAGCGTGGGGCGGCGAGGGAACACTGAAGCTTTCTTT. This codes for CASVGRRGNTEAFF.

The rearrangement links TRBV15 to TRBJ2-4; TRBD2 aligns across 8 bases. Trimming cost V 1 base and J 1 base; bases outside gene matches: 9. The CDR3 runs to 18 residues. Per germline, CDR1 LNHNV and CDR2 YYDKDF (reference sequence). The chain's CDR3 is CATSRAGRASWAKNIQYF. As DNA, the CDR3 is TGTGCCACCAGCAGAGCCGGGAGGGCCTCGTGGGCCAAAAACATTCAGTACTTC.

The chain uses TRBV30 and TRBJ2-1, with 12 bases identical to TRBD2. V lost 3 bases, J lost 4 bases, and 7 bases stayed unmatched. This CDR3 spans 16 amino acids. Germline CDR1 and CDR2: GTSNPN and SVGIG (reference sequence). CDR3 residues: CAWSRPLAGGYNEQFF. The CDR3 region has the DNA TGTGCCTGGAGCCGACCCCTAGCGGGAGGGTACAATGAGCAGTTCTTC.

The genes are TRBV5-1 and TRBJ1-5, with TRBD1 identical over 7 bases. The CDR3 runs to 16 residues. CDR1 is SGHRS, CDR2 YFSETQ, per germline. Trimming at V came to 2 bases and at J to 4 bases, leaving 9 bases not matched to a gene. The CDR3 loop reads CASSLGTQGENQPQHF. CDR3 nucleotide sequence: TGCGCCAGCAGCTTAGGGACTCAGGGGGAGAATCAGCCCCAGCATTTT.

The V gene is TRBV4-3, the J gene TRBJ1-1; D gene uncertain. The germline V gene encodes CDR1 LGHNA and CDR2 YSLEER. This CDR3 is 14 amino acids long. With 3 bases removed from V and 4 bases from J, the gap between germline ends came to 12 bases. CDR3 nucleotide sequence: TGCGCCAGCAGCCAGCTACTCGAGGGCACTGAAGCTTTCTTT. Residues: CASSQLLEGTEAFF.

The rearrangement joins TRBV12-3 or TRBV12-4 to TRBJ1-1; the D gene is possibly TRBD1 (6 bases). Between the trimmed V and J ends, which lost 5 bases and 4 bases, there was a span of 14 bases. There are 14 residues in the CDR3. CDR3 sequence: CASSLGAVGTEAFF. Here the CDR3 DNA reads TGTGCCAGCAGTCTGGGGGCCGTCGGCACTGAAGCTTTCTTT.

The table lists this clonotype with a count of one. The chain recombines TRBV4-1 with TRBJ2-7; possibly TRBD2 for D (6 bases). Germline V gene lookup returns CDR1 MGHRA and CDR2 YSYEKL. Trimming pared 3 bases from V and 3 bases from J, leaving 21 bases between. The CDR3 totals 17 residues. The CDR3 here is CASSHVAVVPYYYEQYF. As DNA, the CDR3 is TGCGCCAGCAGCCACGTAGCGGTAGTCCCCTATTACTACGAGCAGTACTTC.

The gene calls are TRBV29-1 and TRBJ2-1; 9 bases line up with TRBD2. Germline V CDR1 and CDR2: SQVTM, ANQGSEA. Trimming at V came to 1 base and at J to 9 bases, leaving 4 bases not matched to a gene. The CDR3 consists of 13 residues. CDR3 protein: CSVEGGRATEQFF. CDR3 sequence (DNA): TGCAGCGTTGAAGGCGGGAGGGCCACTGAGCAGTTCTTC.

The rearrangement joins TRBV10-2 to TRBJ1-2; D gene uncertain. V was shortened by 2 bases and J by 6 bases, with 7 bases between the two germline ends. Germline-derived CDR1 and CDR2 are WSHSY and SAAADI. There are 12 residues in the CDR3. CDR3 DNA sequence: TGCGCCAGCAGTGAGAGCCCTGATGGCTACACCTTC. It translates to CASSESPDGYTF.

The chain has TRBV29-1 and TRBJ2-1; D unclear. Germline V gene data show CDR1 as SQVTM and CDR2 as ANQGSEA. The CDR3 spans 14 residues. Trimming took off 4 bases at V and 6 bases at J, with 16 bases between the two ends. The CDR3 is CSVARSPQPNEQFF. The CDR3 DNA sequence: TGCAGCGTTGCTAGGTCACCGCAACCCAATGAGCAGTTCTTC.

V is TRBV15 and J is TRBJ2-1; 14 bases agree with TRBD2. With V trimmed by 9 bases and J by 5 bases, 9 bases remained unmatched. The length of the CDR3 is 16 residues. Germline CDR1 LNHNV, CDR2 YYDKDF (reference sequence). CDR3 nucleotide sequence: TGTGCCACAACCCCCGGGACTAGCGGGAGAAACAATGAGCAGTTCTTC. Its protein is CATTPGTSGRNNEQFF.

This rearrangement joins TRBV15 to TRBJ2-2; D remains ambiguous. Germline V gene sequence: CDR1 LNHNV, CDR2 YYDKDF (reference sequence). V lost 0 bases, J lost 2 bases, and 7 bases lay in between. This CDR3 comprises 15 residues. CDR3 coding DNA: TGTGCCACCAGCAGAGATACCCCCAACACCGGGGAGCTGTTTTTT. Protein sequence: CATSRDTPNTGELFF.

The chain is built from TRBV6-5 and TRBJ2-1, with D tentatively TRBD1 or TRBD2 (5 bases each). CDR1 is MNHEY, CDR2 SVGAGI, per germline. This CDR3 has 15 residues. V gave up 4 bases and J gave up 5 bases, with 15 bases separating them. CDR3 sequence reads: CASSFPPGPNNEQFF. CDR3 coding DNA: TGTGCCAGCAGTTTCCCCCCGGGACCTAACAATGAGCAGTTCTTC.